Below are 20 T cell receptor beta chains sequenced from a single sample in a study of human thymus T cells. Assay used: immunoSEQ multiplex PCR; TCRdb lists only in-frame clones, some missing. This sample yields about 60,000 clones, of which around 94% are seen a single time; approximately 6% belongs to the top ten. The sequenced sample was blood. The origin of the receptors is a boy less than two years old with a congenital heart defect but otherwise immunologically healthy.

The chain has TRBV19 and TRBJ2-7; 10 bases are a match to TRBD1. CDR1 is LNHDA, CDR2 SQIVND, per germline (reference sequence). Trimming at V came to 5 bases and at J to 4 bases, leaving 8 bases not matched to a gene. The CDR3 length is 15 residues. This CDR3 reads CASSRWGTGAYEQYF. CDR3 nucleotide sequence: TGTGCCAGTAGTCGCTGGGGGACAGGGGCGTACGAGCAGTACTTC.

The chain couples TRBV6-1 to TRBJ2-5, with D possibly being TRBD1 (7 bases). The V gene's germline CDR1 is MNHNS and CDR2 SASEGT. The V and J ends lost 1 base and 2 bases respectively, with 20 bases between them. The CDR3 length is 18 residues. The CDR3 DNA reads as TGTGCCAGCAGTGAAGTCCTCCCAGGGGGACTTAGTCAAGAGACCCAGTACTTC. It encodes CASSEVLPGGLSQETQYF.

The chain combines TRBV4-2 with TRBJ1-2, with D possibly matching TRBD1 (6 bases). V dropped 0 bases and J dropped 4 bases, with 12 bases sitting between them. Germline V lookup: CDR1 LGHNA, CDR2 YNFKEQ. The CDR3 is 15 residues long. The DNA for the CDR3 is TGTGCCAGCAGCCAAGAACTCGGCAGGGGCTATGGCTACACCTTC. Translating it yields CASSQELGRGYGYTF.

The gene calls are TRBV15 and TRBJ2-1; unclear D gene. V was pared by 5 bases and J by 5 bases, with 13 bases between. The CDR3 contains 14 residues. CDR1 is LNHNV and CDR2 is YYDKDF in the germline V gene (reference sequence). The CDR3 sequence: CATSSRMADNEQFF. The CDR3 DNA reads as TGTGCCACCAGCTCCCGTATGGCGGACAATGAGCAGTTCTTC. The full variable domain, completed using reference TRBV15 and TRBJ2-1, is DAMVIQNPRYQVTQFGKPVTLSCSQTLNHNVMYWYQQKSSQAPKLLFHYYDKDFNNEADTPDNFQSRRPNTSFCFLDIRSPGLGDTAMYLCATSSRMADNEQFFGPGTRLTVL.

The V gene is TRBV7-7, the J gene TRBJ2-1, with D hard to call. Germline V gene lookup returns CDR1 SSHAT and CDR2 FNYEAQ (reference sequence). The CDR3 sequence is 13 residues long. The ends were cut back, 3 bases at V and 4 bases at J, with 7 bases in the middle. The CDR3 coding sequence is TGTGCCAGCAGCTTCAGCCCTTACAATGAGCAGTTCTTC. Protein sequence: CASSFSPYNEQFF.

The gene calls are TRBV7-9 and TRBJ2-7; TRBD2 matches at 9 bases. The length of the CDR3 is 14 residues. Germline lookup yields CDR1 SEHNR and CDR2 FQNEAQ (reference sequence). Trimming cost V 5 bases and J 5 bases; bases outside gene matches: 7. The CDR3 DNA is TGTGCCAGCAGCCCCCGGACTAGCGTCCACGAGCAGTACTTC. Its protein is CASSPRTSVHEQYF.

The J gene is TRBJ2-1, the V gene TRBV5-4; 12 positions match TRBD2. There are 17 residues in the CDR3. Trimming took 4 bases from V and 7 from J; bases not matched to a gene: 12. Germline V CDR1 and CDR2: SGHNT, YYREEE (reference sequence). The DNA for the CDR3 is TGTGCCAGCAGCCTGGGACTAGCGGGCCCGACGGTAAATGAGCAGTTCTTC. This encodes CASSLGLAGPTVNEQFF.

This clone showed up just once. The chain joins TRBV14 to TRBJ2-5, with D maybe TRBD2 (6 bases). The length of the CDR3 is 13 residues. The germline V gene encodes CDR1 SGHDN and CDR2 FVKESK. V was shortened by 4 bases and J by 9 bases, with 15 bases between the two germline ends. In nucleotides, the CDR3 is TGTGCCAGCAGCCCCGGGACTCAAGGGGCCCAGTACTTC. It codes for CASSPGTQGAQYF.

V gene TRBV5-6 combines with J gene TRBJ2-5; TRBD1 agrees at 8 bases. The V gene's germline CDR1 is SGHDT and CDR2 YYEEEE. J lost 1 base, V lost 4 bases, and 3 bases had no gene match. The length of the CDR3 is 14 residues. The CDR3 region is CASSRTGFQETQYF. The CDR3 nucleotides read TGTGCCAGCAGCCGGACAGGGTTCCAAGAGACCCAGTACTTC.

The chain has TRBV4-2 and TRBJ1-1; D is unresolved. This CDR3 is 15 amino acids long. Trimming removed 2 bases at V and 4 bases at J, with 14 bases between. The germline V gene encodes CDR1 LGHNA and CDR2 YNFKEQ. The DNA for the CDR3 is TGTGCCAGCAGCCAACCGTTTGCGGTGGCCACTGAAGCTTTCTTT. Its translation is CASSQPFAVATEAFF.

The V gene is TRBV6-1, the J gene TRBJ1-3, with 7 positions matching TRBD1. The junction had 3 bases not matched to a gene; V was cut back by 6 bases and J by 1 base. Germline V gene sequence: CDR1 MNHNS, CDR2 SASEGT. CDR3 size: 14 residues. CDR3 nucleotide sequence: TGTGCCAGCAGCGCAGGGGGTTCTGGAAACACCATATATTTT. Translated: CASSAGGSGNTIYF.

The V and J genes are TRBV9 and TRBJ1-2; D may be TRBD1 (5 bases). This CDR3 comprises 16 residues. Germline values: CDR1 SGDLS, CDR2 YYNGEE. V lost 0 bases to trimming and J lost 2 bases, with 14 bases between them. CDR3 in amino acids: CASSVETRGRNYGYTF. CDR3 bases: TGTGCCAGCAGCGTAGAGACCCGGGGCAGAAACTATGGCTACACCTTC.

The V gene is TRBV27, the J gene TRBJ1-2, with D unresolved. The V end lost 2 bases, the J end lost 8 bases, and 12 bases lay between the germline ends. Germline loops: CDR1 MNHEY, CDR2 SMNVEV (reference sequence). The CDR3 spans 13 residues. CDR3: CASSLGRVGGYTF. The CDR3 DNA is TGTGCCAGCAGTTTAGGAAGGGTAGGGGGCTACACCTTC.

This chain's CDR3 is CASSSTIVGRGSYNEQFF. The CDR3 bases are TGTGCCAGCAGCTCGACCATCGTGGGGCGGGGCTCCTACAATGAGCAGTTCTTC. The V and J genes are TRBV7-9 and TRBJ2-1; D might be TRBD2 (6 bases). CDR1 and CDR2 (germline): SEHNR, FQNEAQ (reference sequence). There are 18 residues in the CDR3. Deletions cut 4 bases from V and 0 bases from J, with 19 bases between.

This clone showed up just a few times. The rearrangement joins TRBV18 to TRBJ2-6, with D perhaps TRBD1 or TRBD2 (5 bases each). Trimming took 2 bases from V and 0 from J, leaving 5 bases between them. Germline CDR1 KGHSH, CDR2 LQKENI. The CDR3 length is 15 residues. The CDR3 reads CASSPGGSGANVLTF. The DNA for the CDR3 is TGTGCCAGCTCACCAGGGGGCTCTGGGGCCAACGTCCTGACTTTC.

V gene TRBV5-6 combines with J gene TRBJ2-4; D tentatively fits TRBD1 or TRBD2 (6 bases each). The V end lost 5 bases, the J end lost 4 bases, and 22 bases lay between the germline ends. CDR3 length: 17 residues. Per the germline V gene, CDR1 is SGHDT and CDR2 is YYEEEE. CDR3 region: CASSRGGLGQLKNIQYF. The CDR3 nucleotides are TGTGCCAGCAGTCGCGGAGGGTTAGGACAGTTGAAAAACATTCAGTACTTC.

The gene calls are TRBV11-3 and TRBJ2-3; 11 bases align to TRBD2. The CDR3 extends over 16 amino acids. V dropped 3 bases and J dropped 4; count of bases not matched to a gene: 6. CDR1 and CDR2 (germline): SGHNT, YENEEA. The CDR3 DNA reads TGTGCCAGCAGCTTCGCTAGCGGGGGGCCCTCAGATACGCAGTATTTT. Translating gives CASSFASGGPSDTQYF.

The V call is TRBV2, the J call TRBJ2-7; D tentatively fits TRBD1 or TRBD2 (6 bases each). The CDR3 length is 15 residues. The germline CDR1 and CDR2 sequences are SNHLY and FYNNEI. The germline V and J ends were trimmed by 1 base and 2 bases, with 12 bases remaining between them. The DNA of the CDR3 is TGTGCCAGCAGTGAAGTGGCGGAGGGGGCCTACGAGCAGTACTTC. Residues: CASSEVAEGAYEQYF.

This clone appeared a single time. The chain couples TRBV20-1 to TRBJ2-7; the D is unclear. CDR3 size: 11 residues. The V gene's germline CDR1 is DFQATT and CDR2 SNEGSKA (reference sequence). Trimming removed 2 bases from V and 3 bases from J, with 5 bases in between. In nucleotides, the CDR3 is TGCAGTGCTAGAATGGACTACGAGCAGTACTTC. Amino acid sequence: CSARMDYEQYF.

As DNA, the CDR3 is TGTGCCAGCAGCTTAGGGACAGGGCGAACTAACTATGGCTACACCTTC. Residues: CASSLGTGRTNYGYTF. The rearrangement joins TRBV7-9 to TRBJ1-2, with 8 bases fitting TRBD1. This CDR3 spans 16 amino acids. V dropped 1 base and J dropped 0; count of bases not matched to a gene: 4. The germline V gene encodes CDR1 SEHNR and CDR2 FQNEAQ (reference sequence).